These 4 T cell receptor beta chains share one sample of origin, sequenced in a study of vaccination effects on CD4 cells after COVID-19 (dated by TCRdb to 2022 to 2024). The antigens of these receptors remain unknown. The protocol used for the library was the immunoSEQ multiplex PCR assay. In TCRdb, the immuneACCESS table is reduced to in-frame sequences with V and J assigned. These tables do not hold every clone; where another copy was compared, an unresolved V gene accounts for under half, and the others remain unexplained. In this sample the table shows fewer than 40,000 clones, about two thirds of which occur a single time. The top ten constitute around 21% of the sample. To identify antigen-specific CD4+ T cell clonotypes by their expansion, the ViraFEST assay first stimulated PBMC with viral peptide pools and then applied TCR sequencing. After about 10 days of culture, CD4+ T cells were isolated with the EasySep CD4+ T cell isolation kit. Negative nucleocapsid antibody results before and after vaccination confirmed that the healthy vaccine recipients had no prior SARS-CoV-2 infection.

Material: CD4+ T cells from PBMCs cultured with SARS-CoV-2 spike peptides, obtained before COVID-19 vaccination. This specimen's cell subset or site label, per the study, means: SARS-CoV-2 spike overlapping peptide pool stimulation. The receptor set was obtained from a human donor who received a COVID-19 vaccine.

J is TRBJ2-1 and V is TRBV6-2 or TRBV6-3; TRBD2 agrees at 10 bases. The CDR3 is 17 residues long. Losses at the gene ends were 5 bases for V and 4 bases for J; bases not matched to a gene: 11. The germline gives CDR1 MNHEY, CDR2 SVGEGT. The DNA of the CDR3 is TGTGCCAGCAGTCGCCTTGCCGCGACTAGCGGGTACAATGAGCAGTTCTTC. It yields the protein CASSRLAATSGYNEQFF.

The chain has TRBV11-2 and TRBJ2-7; tentative D call: TRBD2 (6 bases). Germline assignment: CDR1 SGHAT and CDR2 FQNNGV. The CDR3 loop spans 13 amino acids. V lost 0 bases to trimming and J lost 7 bases, with 10 bases between them. CDR3 loop: CASSLEFGGEQYF. The DNA for the CDR3 is TGTGCCAGCAGCTTAGAATTTGGGGGGGAGCAGTACTTC.

V usage is TRBV4-1 and J usage is TRBJ2-2; 8 nucleotides line up with TRBD2. The V gene end was trimmed by 4 bases and the J gene end by 2 bases; junction bases not matched to a gene: 3. Germline CDR1 reads MGHRA; CDR2 reads YSYEKL. The CDR3 sequence is 15 residues long. The CDR3 DNA is TGCGCCAGCAGCCCCGGGGGGGCAAACACCGGGGAGCTGTTTTTT. Encoded protein: CASSPGGANTGELFF.

The CDR3 nucleotides are TGTGCCAGCAGAGCTGGGGCCAACGTCCTGACTTTC. It yields the protein CASRAGANVLTF. V gene TRBV2 combines with J gene TRBJ2-6; no definite D call. The germline V and J ends were trimmed by 6 bases and 2 bases, with 2 bases remaining between them. CDR3 length: 12 residues. Germline V gives CDR1 SNHLY, CDR2 FYNNEI.